This TCR beta chain is drawn from a study of OX40 agonist ivuxolimab in advanced cancers. Whole-study context: Checkpoint inhibitors had been given previously to over 30% of patients.

Germline V gene data show CDR1 as MNHEY and CDR2 as SVGAGI. V gave up 6 bases and J gave up 0 bases; unmatched junction bases: 4. The CDR3 is 15 residues long. The study's findings and limits: In a subset of nonresponders, normalized T-cell clonal expansion was also low.

Using immunoSEQ multiplex PCR, the repertoire was profiled, and TCRdb retains in-frame clones only, with some absent. This sample has more than 60,000 clones, with about four fifths found just once. On this clone itself: Antigen unknown. The same CDR3 can be traced to other DNA sequences in this sample.

This material consisted of CD4+ or CD8+ T cells sorted from blood, taken in a trial of the OX40 agonist ivuxolimab. This chain links TRBV6-5 with TRBJ1-4; the match to TRBD1 covers 7 bases. The source of this sequence is an adult with an advanced solid tumor such as melanoma, head and neck, liver or kidney cancer. This chain's CDR3 is CASSSGQTTNEKLFF. In DNA form, the CDR3 reads TGTGCCAGCAGCTCGGGACAGACAACTAATGAAAAACTGTTTTTT.